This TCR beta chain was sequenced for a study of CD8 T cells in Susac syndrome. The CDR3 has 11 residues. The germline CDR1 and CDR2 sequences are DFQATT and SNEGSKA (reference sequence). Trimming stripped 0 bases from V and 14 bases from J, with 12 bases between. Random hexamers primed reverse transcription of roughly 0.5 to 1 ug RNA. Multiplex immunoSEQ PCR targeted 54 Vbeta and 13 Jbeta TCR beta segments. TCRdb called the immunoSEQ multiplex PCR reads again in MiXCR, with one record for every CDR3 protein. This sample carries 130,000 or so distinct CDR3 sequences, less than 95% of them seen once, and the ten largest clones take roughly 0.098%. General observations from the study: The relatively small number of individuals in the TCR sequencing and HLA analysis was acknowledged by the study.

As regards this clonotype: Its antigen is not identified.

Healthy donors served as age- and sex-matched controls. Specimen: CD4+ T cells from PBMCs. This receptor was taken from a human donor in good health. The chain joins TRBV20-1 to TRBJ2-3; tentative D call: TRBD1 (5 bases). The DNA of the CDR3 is TGCAGTGCTAGAGATAACAGGCTAGGGTATTTT. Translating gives CSARDNRLGYF.